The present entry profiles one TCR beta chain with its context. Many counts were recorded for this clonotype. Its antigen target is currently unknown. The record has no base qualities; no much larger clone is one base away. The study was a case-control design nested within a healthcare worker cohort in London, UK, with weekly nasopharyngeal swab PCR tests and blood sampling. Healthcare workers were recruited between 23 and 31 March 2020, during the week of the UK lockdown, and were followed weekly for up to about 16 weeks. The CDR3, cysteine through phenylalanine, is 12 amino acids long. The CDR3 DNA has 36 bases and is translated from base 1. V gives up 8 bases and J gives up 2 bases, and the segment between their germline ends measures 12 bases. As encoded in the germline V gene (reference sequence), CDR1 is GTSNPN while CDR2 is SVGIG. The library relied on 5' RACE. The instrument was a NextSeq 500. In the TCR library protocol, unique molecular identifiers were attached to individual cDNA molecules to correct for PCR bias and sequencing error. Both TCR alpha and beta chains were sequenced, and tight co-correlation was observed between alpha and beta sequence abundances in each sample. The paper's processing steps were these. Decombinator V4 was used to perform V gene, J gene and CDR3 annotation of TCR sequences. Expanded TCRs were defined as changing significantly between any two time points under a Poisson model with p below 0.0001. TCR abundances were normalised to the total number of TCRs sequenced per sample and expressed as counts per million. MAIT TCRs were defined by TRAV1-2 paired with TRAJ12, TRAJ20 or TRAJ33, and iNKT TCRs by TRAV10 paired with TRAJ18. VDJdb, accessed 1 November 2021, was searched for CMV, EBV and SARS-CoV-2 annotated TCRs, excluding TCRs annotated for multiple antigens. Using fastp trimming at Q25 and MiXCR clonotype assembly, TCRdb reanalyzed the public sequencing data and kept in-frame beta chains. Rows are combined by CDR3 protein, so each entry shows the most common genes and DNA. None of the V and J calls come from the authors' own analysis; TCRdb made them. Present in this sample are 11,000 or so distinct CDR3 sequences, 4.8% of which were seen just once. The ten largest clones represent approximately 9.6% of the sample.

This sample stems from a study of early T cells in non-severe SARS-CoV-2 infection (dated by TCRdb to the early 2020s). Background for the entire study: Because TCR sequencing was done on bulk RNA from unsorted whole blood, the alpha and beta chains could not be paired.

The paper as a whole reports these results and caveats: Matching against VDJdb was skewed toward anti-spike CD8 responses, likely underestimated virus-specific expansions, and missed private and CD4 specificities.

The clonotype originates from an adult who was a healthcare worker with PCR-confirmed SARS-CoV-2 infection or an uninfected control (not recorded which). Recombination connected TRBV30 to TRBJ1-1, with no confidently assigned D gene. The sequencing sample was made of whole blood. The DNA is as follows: TGTGCCCTCCGCCAAGGAAACACTGAAGCTTTCTTT. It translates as CALRQGNTEAFF.